Each of the 18 T cell receptor beta chains below was sequenced from the same sample in a study of T cell repertoires in cytomegalovirus infection. MiXCR, run by TCRdb on the reads, gives a single entry per CDR3 protein. The data hold hundreds of thousands of distinct CDR3 sequences, with 15% to 20% observed a single time. Sequenced material: PBMCs. The origin of the receptors is a human donor in good health (CMV status not recorded). Some clones in this sample may be carry-over from other donors' samples.

The rearrangement joins TRBV10-3 to TRBJ2-2; no definite D call. With 9 bases removed from V and 0 bases from J, the gap between germline ends came to 8 bases. The CDR3 consists of 13 residues. Germline assignment: CDR1 ENHRY and CDR2 SYGVKD. The CDR3 coding sequence is TGTGCCATTGAAACCGCGAACACCGGGGAGCTGTTTTTT. This gives the protein CAIETANTGELFF.

The rearrangement uses TRBV20-1 and TRBJ2-5, with D unresolved. CDR3 length equals 10 residues. CDR1 is DFQATT and CDR2 is SNEGSKA in the germline V gene (reference sequence). V shed 8 bases and J shed 5 bases, with 9 bases lying between them. CDR3 loop: CSPAMETQYF. Here the CDR3 DNA reads TGCAGTCCGGCGATGGAGACCCAGTACTTC.

This clonotype appeared many times. The chain has TRBV4-1 and TRBJ2-7; 9 bases are a match to TRBD1. The CDR3 runs to 14 residues. Germline CDR1 MGHRA, CDR2 YSYEKL. Trimming cost V 4 bases and J 6 bases; bases outside gene matches: 7. Written as DNA, the CDR3 is TGCGCCAGCAGCCCCCGGGACAGGGCCCTCGAGCAGTACTTC. It is translated as CASSPRDRALEQYF.

The sample holds a few counts of this clonotype. Germline is not matched at one junction end, which may reflect a read error. The CDR3 loop is CASVGTSGGYNEQFF. The CDR3 DNA reads TGTGCCAGCGTGGGGACTAGCGGGGGTTACAATGAACAGTTCTTC. This chain joins TRBV6-1 and TRBJ2-1, with 14 bases fitting TRBD2. The germline gives CDR1 MNHNS, CDR2 SASEGT. The CDR3 covers 15 residues.

This clonotype appeared a few times. The chain employs TRBV7-2 and TRBJ2-7, with D possibly matching TRBD2 (6 bases). In germline, CDR1 is SGHTA, CDR2 FQGNSA. CDR3 length: 15 residues. Between the trimmed V and J ends, which lost 1 base and 0 bases, there was a span of 10 bases. The CDR3 here is CASSLVGRDSYEQYF. CDR3 nucleotide sequence: TGTGCCAGCAGCTTAGTAGGGCGGGACTCCTACGAGCAGTACTTC.

This clonotype showed up just a few times. The CDR3 DNA sequence: TGCAGCGTTGGAGACGATTGGGACAGCAACTATGGCTACACCTTC. This sequence encodes CSVGDDWDSNYGYTF. J is TRBJ1-2 and V is TRBV29-1; 7 nucleotides agree with TRBD1. CDR1 and CDR2 (germline): SQVTM, ANQGSEA. The V segment lost 4 bases and the J segment 2 bases; nucleotides outside the gene matches: 10. This CDR3 comprises 15 residues.

As DNA, the CDR3 is TGTGCCACCAGCTGGGGACAGGGGGCGAATCAGCCCCAGCATTTT. Amino acid sequence: CATSWGQGANQPQHF. The genes are TRBV15 and TRBJ1-5, with 12 nucleotides matching TRBD1. The V gene's germline CDR1 is LNHNV and CDR2 YYDKDF (reference sequence). This CDR3 region has 15 residues. V was clipped by 5 bases and J by 4 bases; unmatched bases: 3.

This chain connects TRBV28 to TRBJ2-2; D ambiguous. The CDR3 loop spans 14 amino acids. CDR1 is MDHEN and CDR2 is SYDVKM in the germline V gene. V was cut by 3 bases and J by 1 base, with 6 bases left in between. The CDR3 DNA follows: TGTGCCAGCAGTTTTAAAGGGAACACCGGGGAGCTGTTTTTT. The encoded protein is CASSFKGNTGELFF.

This clonotype was detected only a few times. The chain has TRBV20-1 and TRBJ1-5, with TRBD1 matching over 8 bases. The length of the CDR3 is 14 residues. V lost 1 base and J lost 6; bases outside the gene matches: 5. Germline V gene sequence: CDR1 DFQATT, CDR2 SNEGSKA (reference sequence). The CDR3 here is CSARGTGYIQPQHF. The CDR3 DNA reads as TGCAGTGCTAGAGGGACAGGGTATATTCAGCCCCAGCATTTT.

This chain links TRBV20-1 with TRBJ1-4; 8 bases fit TRBD1. Losses at the gene ends were 2 bases for V and 1 base for J; bases not matched to a gene: 6. This CDR3 spans 16 amino acids. CDR1 and CDR2 (germline): DFQATT, SNEGSKA (reference sequence). The CDR3 sequence is CSARQGTGVTNEKLFF. The DNA for the CDR3 is TGCAGTGCTAGACAAGGGACAGGCGTAACTAATGAAAAACTGTTTTTT.

The sample holds a few counts of this clonotype. The chain couples TRBV12-3 or TRBV12-4 to TRBJ2-5; D is undetermined. This CDR3 region has 14 residues. V was pared by 4 bases and J by 2 bases, with 11 bases between. CDR3 protein: CASSSRNTQETQYF. The CDR3, as DNA: TGTGCCAGCAGTTCCCGGAACACACAAGAGACCCAGTACTTC.

V and J are TRBV9 and TRBJ1-2; the D is unclear. The germline V gene has CDR1 SGDLS and CDR2 YYNGEE. The CDR3 has 14 amino acids. V was cut by 3 bases and J by 4 bases, with 13 bases left in between. The CDR3 loop is CASSGPSVSYGYTF. The CDR3 DNA sequence: TGTGCCAGCAGCGGACCCTCGGTGTCCTATGGCTACACCTTC.

This clonotype was seen many times. This chain connects TRBV7-9 to TRBJ1-2; D not resolved. The V and J ends lost 1 base and 5 bases respectively, with 11 bases between them. The germline V gene encodes CDR1 SEHNR and CDR2 FQNEAQ (reference sequence). This CDR3 has 14 residues. The CDR3 DNA reads TGTGCCAGCAGCTTAGGGGGATCCGCATATGGCTACACCTTC. As protein: CASSLGGSAYGYTF.

This clonotype was counted between two and nine times. The rearrangement links TRBV14 to TRBJ2-7, with D perhaps being TRBD1 or TRBD2 (5 bases each). This CDR3 has 17 amino acids. Germline V gene lookup returns CDR1 SGHDN and CDR2 FVKESK. Trimming took off 4 bases at V and 5 bases at J, with 24 bases between the two ends. CDR3 in amino acids: CASSPGPNRILRDEQYF. The CDR3 DNA reads as TGTGCCAGCAGCCCGGGTCCCAACAGGATTCTGAGGGACGAGCAGTACTTC.

This clonotype was recorded many times. This rearrangement joins TRBV12-3 or TRBV12-4 to TRBJ1-6, with TRBD1 as a possible D gene (5 bases). Trimming left V 3 bases short and J 6 bases short, with 18 bases between. The CDR3 extends over 17 amino acids. The CDR3 here is CASSLGVSGSLNSPLHF. DNA of the CDR3: TGTGCCAGCAGTTTGGGGGTATCCGGATCTCTTAATTCACCCCTCCACTTT.

This clonotype was observed at least ten times. The chain is built from TRBV7-9 and TRBJ2-1, with D tentatively TRBD2 (5 bases). V lost 1 base, J lost 10 bases, and 11 bases lay in between. From germline, CDR1 is SEHNR and CDR2 FQNEAQ (reference sequence). This CDR3 is built from 13 residues. The CDR3 sequence is CASSLGELGEQFF. In DNA form, the CDR3 reads TGTGCCAGCAGCTTAGGGGAGCTTGGAGAGCAGTTCTTC.

This clonotype came up a few times. The chain combines TRBV20-1 with TRBJ2-5; D is unclear. V gave up 1 base and J gave up 4 bases, with 4 bases separating them. Germline lookup yields CDR1 DFQATT and CDR2 SNEGSKA (reference sequence). This CDR3 has 11 amino acids. This chain's CDR3 is CSARGGETQYF. In nucleotides, the CDR3 is TGCAGTGCTAGAGGAGGAGAGACCCAGTACTTC.

This clonotype was seen only a few times. The chain combines TRBV28 with TRBJ2-5, with 10 bases aligning to TRBD1. Germline lookup yields CDR1 MDHEN and CDR2 SYDVKM. This CDR3 contains 17 residues. V shed 6 bases, J shed 4 bases, and the junction held 14 bases outside the gene matches. CDR3 DNA: TGTGCCAGCAGAGGGTACTGGGGGACAGGGGTGGCAGAGACCCAGTACTTC. This codes for CASRGYWGTGVAETQYF.